This T cell receptor beta chain was retrieved from a study of blood T cell repertoires in COVID-19. The overall study: COVID-19 samples, acute and convalescent, were from the United States, Italy and Spain. PBMCs, B-cell-depleted T cells, or T cells were the source of the cDNA or gDNA that made up the material.

In its sample, this clone was seen a few times. Authors' methods: Reference gene primer amplification yielded estimated nucleated cell counts. The data were produced by immunoSEQ multiplex PCR, yet TCRdb's version contains in-frame clones alone and is incomplete. V, J and clone size derive from that table, while D and trimming were established from the DNA sequence. The table lists about 280,000 clones, around 85% of them singletons. The CDR3 has 14 amino acids. Germline lookup yields CDR1 SGDLS and CDR2 YYNGEE. Trimming took 4 bases from V and 8 from J, leaving 18 bases between them. The source material was peripheral blood. V and J are TRBV9 and TRBJ1-2; D is unresolved. This TCR derives from a woman aged 70-85 years with acute or convalescent COVID-19. The CDR3 region has the DNA TGTGCCAGCAGCACCACGCGGAGGGCGGGAGGCTACACCTTC. It codes for CASSTTRRAGGYTF. Looking up the rest from reference TRBV9 and TRBJ1-2 gives the full variable domain: DSGVTQTPKHLITATGQRVTLRCSPRSGDLSVYWYQQSLDQGLQFLIQYYNGEERAKGNILERFSAQQFPDLHSELNLSSLELGDSALYFCASSTTRRAGGYTFGSGTRLTVV.